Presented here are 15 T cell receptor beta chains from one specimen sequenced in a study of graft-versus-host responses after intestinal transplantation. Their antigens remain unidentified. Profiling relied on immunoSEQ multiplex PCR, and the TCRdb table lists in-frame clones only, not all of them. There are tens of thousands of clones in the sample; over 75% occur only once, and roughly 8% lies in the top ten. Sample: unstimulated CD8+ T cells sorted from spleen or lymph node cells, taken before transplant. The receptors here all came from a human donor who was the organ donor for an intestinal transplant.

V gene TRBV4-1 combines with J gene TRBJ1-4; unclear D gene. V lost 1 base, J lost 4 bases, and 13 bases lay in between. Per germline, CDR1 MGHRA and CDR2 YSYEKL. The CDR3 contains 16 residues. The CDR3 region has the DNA TGCGCCAGCAGCCAAGCTAGGAAGCATTATAATGAAAAACTGTTTTTT. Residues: CASSQARKHYNEKLFF.

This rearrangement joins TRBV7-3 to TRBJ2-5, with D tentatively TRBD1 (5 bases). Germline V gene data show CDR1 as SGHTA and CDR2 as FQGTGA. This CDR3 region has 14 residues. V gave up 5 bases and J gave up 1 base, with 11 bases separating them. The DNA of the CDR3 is TGTGCCAGCAGCCAAAAGACAGCCCAAGAGACCCAGTACTTC. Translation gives CASSQKTAQETQYF. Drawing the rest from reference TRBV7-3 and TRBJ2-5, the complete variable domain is GAGVSQTPSNKVTEKGKYVELRCDPISGHTALYWYRQSLGQGPEFLIYFQGTGAADDSGLPNDRFFAVRPEGSVSTLKIQRTERGDSAVYLCASSQKTAQETQYFGPGTRLLVL.

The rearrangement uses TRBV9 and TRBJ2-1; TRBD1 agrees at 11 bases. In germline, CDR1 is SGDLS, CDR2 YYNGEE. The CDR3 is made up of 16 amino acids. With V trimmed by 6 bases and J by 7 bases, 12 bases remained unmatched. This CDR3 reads CASTSSGTGGWNEQFF. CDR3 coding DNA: TGTGCCAGCACGAGCTCCGGGACAGGGGGTTGGAATGAGCAGTTCTTC.

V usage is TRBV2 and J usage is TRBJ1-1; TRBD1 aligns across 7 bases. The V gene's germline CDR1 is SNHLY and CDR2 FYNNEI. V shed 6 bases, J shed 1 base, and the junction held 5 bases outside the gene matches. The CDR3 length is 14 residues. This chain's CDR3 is CASSAGTANTEAFF. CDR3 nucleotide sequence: TGTGCCAGCAGCGCAGGGACAGCGAACACTGAAGCTTTCTTT.

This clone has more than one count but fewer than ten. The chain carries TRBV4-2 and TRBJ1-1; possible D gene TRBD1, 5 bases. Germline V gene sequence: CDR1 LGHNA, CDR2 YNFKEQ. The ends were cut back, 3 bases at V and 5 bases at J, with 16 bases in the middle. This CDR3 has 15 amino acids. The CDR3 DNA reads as TGTGCCAGCAGCCAGGTACTCAGGGTAGGGACTGAAGCTTTCTTT. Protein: CASSQVLRVGTEAFF.

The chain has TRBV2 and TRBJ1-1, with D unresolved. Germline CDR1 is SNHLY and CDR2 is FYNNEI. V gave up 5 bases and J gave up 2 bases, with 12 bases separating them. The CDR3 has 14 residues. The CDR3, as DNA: TGTGCCAGCAGTTTCCTCGCGGCTAACACTGAAGCTTTCTTT. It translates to CASSFLAANTEAFF.

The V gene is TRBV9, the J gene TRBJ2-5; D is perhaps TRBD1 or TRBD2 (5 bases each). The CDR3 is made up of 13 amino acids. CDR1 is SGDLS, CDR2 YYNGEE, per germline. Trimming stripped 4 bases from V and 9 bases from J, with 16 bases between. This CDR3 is CASSMGPPSPQYF. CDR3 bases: TGTGCCAGCAGCATGGGACCCCCGTCCCCCCAGTACTTC.

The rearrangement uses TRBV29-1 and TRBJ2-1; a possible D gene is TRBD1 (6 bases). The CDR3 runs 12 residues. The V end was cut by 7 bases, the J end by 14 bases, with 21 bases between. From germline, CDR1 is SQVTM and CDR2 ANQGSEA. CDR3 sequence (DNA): TGCAGCGACGACAAAATCACAGGGTTGGAGTTCTTC. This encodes CSDDKITGLEFF.

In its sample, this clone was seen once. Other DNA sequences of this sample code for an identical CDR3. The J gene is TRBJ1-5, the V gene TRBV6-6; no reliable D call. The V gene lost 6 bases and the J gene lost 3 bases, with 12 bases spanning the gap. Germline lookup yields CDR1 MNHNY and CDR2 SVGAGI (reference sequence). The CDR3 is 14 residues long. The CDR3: CASSPRGLNQPQHF. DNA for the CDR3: TGTGCCAGCAGCCCGCGGGGTCTCAATCAGCCCCAGCATTTT.

CDR3 in amino acids: CASSWLAGGSYGYTF. Here the CDR3 DNA reads TGTGCCAGCAGTTGGCTCGCAGGGGGAAGCTATGGCTACACCTTC. This chain links TRBV28 with TRBJ1-2, with 7 bases that match TRBD1. The germline V gene encodes CDR1 MDHEN and CDR2 SYDVKM. The J segment lost 4 bases and the V segment lost 4 bases, leaving 9 bases of the junction unmatched. CDR3 length: 15 amino acids.

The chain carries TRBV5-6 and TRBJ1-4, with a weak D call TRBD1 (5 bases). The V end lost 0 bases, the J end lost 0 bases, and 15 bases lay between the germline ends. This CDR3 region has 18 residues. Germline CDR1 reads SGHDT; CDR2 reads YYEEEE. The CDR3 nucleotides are TGTGCCAGCAGCTTGGCAGCCGCCGGGGCTGCAACTAATGAAAAACTGTTTTTT. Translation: CASSLAAAGAATNEKLFF.

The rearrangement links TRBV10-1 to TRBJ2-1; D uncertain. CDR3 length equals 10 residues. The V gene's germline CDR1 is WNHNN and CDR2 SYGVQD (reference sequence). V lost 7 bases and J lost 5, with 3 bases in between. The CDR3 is CASIHNEQFF. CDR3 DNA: TGCGCCAGCATCCACAATGAGCAGTTCTTC.

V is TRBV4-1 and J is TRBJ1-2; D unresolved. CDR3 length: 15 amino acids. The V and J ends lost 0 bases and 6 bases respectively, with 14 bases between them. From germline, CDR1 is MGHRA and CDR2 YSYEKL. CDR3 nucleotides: TGCGCCAGCAGCCAAGAAATATTAGGGTCCAATGGCTACACCTTC. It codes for CASSQEILGSNGYTF.

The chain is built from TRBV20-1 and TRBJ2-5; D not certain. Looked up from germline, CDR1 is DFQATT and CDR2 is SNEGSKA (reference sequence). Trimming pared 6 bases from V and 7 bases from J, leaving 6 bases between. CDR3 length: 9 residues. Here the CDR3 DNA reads TGCAGTGCCGGTGGGACCCAGTACTTC. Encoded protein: CSAGGTQYF.

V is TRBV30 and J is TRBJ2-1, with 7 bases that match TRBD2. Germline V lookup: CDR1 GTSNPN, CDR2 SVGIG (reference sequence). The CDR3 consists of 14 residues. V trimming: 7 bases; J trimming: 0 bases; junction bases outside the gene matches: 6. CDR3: CALSAGSSYNEQFF. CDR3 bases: TGTGCCTTGTCAGCGGGGAGCTCCTACAATGAGCAGTTCTTC.